These T cell receptor beta chains were read from a single sample in a study of T cell changes during pregnancy in multiple sclerosis. Sequencing used immunoSEQ multiplex PCR; TCRdb keeps in-frame clones, though not all of them. Here the sample spans about 40,000 clones, 88% being singletons. Here the sequenced sample was peripheral blood, taken in the first trimester of pregnancy. These receptors came from a female donor in good health, enrolled as a control in a pregnancy study. Each CDR3 is given with its conserved first and last residue. Each record gives: D gene, clone size, J gene, V gene, CDR3 protein, CDR3 DNA. D genes are given only for firm matches. The size field is filled for only some rows; it gives once, few, many or a size class.

d_call: TRBD2; clone_size: NA; j_call: TRBJ2-7; v_call: TRBV28; cdr3_aa: CASRGSGSGYEQYF; cdr3_nt: TGTGCCAGCAGAGGTAGCGGGTCAGGTTACGAGCAGTACTTC
d_call: TRBD1; clone_size: NA; j_call: TRBJ1-3; v_call: TRBV19; cdr3_aa: CASSIRQGTSGNTIYF; cdr3_nt: TGTGCCAGTAGTATCCGACAGGGGACCTCTGGAAACACCATATATTTT
d_call: NA; clone_size: NA; j_call: TRBJ1-2; v_call: TRBV5-1; cdr3_aa: CASSPRTRLGGYTF; cdr3_nt: TGCGCCAGCAGCCCTCGGACACGTCTCGGGGGCTACACCTTC
d_call: TRBD1; clone_size: few; j_call: TRBJ2-1; v_call: TRBV9; cdr3_aa: CASSVEGQGIRNEQFF; cdr3_nt: TGTGCCAGCAGCGTAGAGGGACAGGGTATTCGAAATGAGCAGTTCTTC
d_call: TRBD1; clone_size: NA; j_call: TRBJ2-7; v_call: TRBV7-8; cdr3_aa: CASSRRQGNEQYF; cdr3_nt: TGTGCCAGCTCACGAAGACAGGGCAACGAGCAGTACTTC
d_call: TRBD1; clone_size: NA; j_call: TRBJ2-2; v_call: TRBV25-1; cdr3_aa: CASSEWDRVTGELFF; cdr3_nt: TGTGCCAGCAGTGAGTGGGACAGGGTCACCGGGGAGCTGTTTTTT
d_call: NA; clone_size: NA; j_call: TRBJ2-7; v_call: TRBV29-1; cdr3_aa: CSVPRGIGYEQYF; cdr3_nt: TGCAGCGTCCCGAGGGGGATTGGATACGAGCAGTACTTC
d_call: NA; clone_size: NA; j_call: TRBJ2-1; v_call: TRBV7-6; cdr3_aa: CASSFGAYNEQFF; cdr3_nt: TGTGCCAGCAGCTTCGGGGCCTACAATGAGCAGTTCTTC
d_call: TRBD1; clone_size: NA; j_call: TRBJ1-1; v_call: TRBV9; cdr3_aa: CASSWGTGSTEAFF; cdr3_nt: TGTGCCAGTTCTTGGGGGACAGGGTCCACTGAAGCTTTCTTT
d_call: TRBD1; clone_size: NA; j_call: TRBJ2-2; v_call: TRBV13; cdr3_aa: CASSPSGQVLTGELFF; cdr3_nt: TGTGCCAGCAGCCCCTCGGGACAGGTTCTAACCGGGGAGCTGTTTTTT
d_call: TRBD2; clone_size: NA; j_call: TRBJ2-7; v_call: TRBV7-2; cdr3_aa: CASSPLAGGGDEQYF; cdr3_nt: TGTGCCAGCAGCCCCCTGGCGGGGGGCGGGGACGAGCAGTACTTC
d_call: TRBD1; clone_size: NA; j_call: TRBJ2-7; v_call: TRBV29-1; cdr3_aa: CSVAWDRKPYEQYF; cdr3_nt: TGCAGCGTCGCCTGGGACAGGAAACCTTACGAGCAGTACTTC
d_call: TRBD1; clone_size: NA; j_call: TRBJ1-2; v_call: TRBV11-2; cdr3_aa: CASSLGQEALPLNYGYTF; cdr3_nt: TGTGCCAGCAGCCTGGGACAGGAGGCCCTCCCGCTTAACTATGGCTACACCTTC
d_call: NA; clone_size: NA; j_call: TRBJ2-3; v_call: TRBV7-7; cdr3_aa: CASSMAGTDTQYF; cdr3_nt: TGTGCTAGCAGTATGGCAGGCACAGATACGCAGTATTTT
d_call: NA; clone_size: few; j_call: TRBJ1-5; v_call: TRBV5-4; cdr3_aa: CASSFEGNQPQHF; cdr3_nt: TGTGCCAGCAGCTTTGAGGGAAATCAGCCCCAGCATTTT
d_call: NA; clone_size: NA; j_call: TRBJ1-3; v_call: TRBV5-1; cdr3_aa: CASSPGGTGNTIYF; cdr3_nt: TGCGCCAGCAGTCCAGGAGGGACTGGAAACACCATATATTTT
d_call: TRBD1; clone_size: NA; j_call: TRBJ2-4; v_call: TRBV29-1; cdr3_aa: CSVTPGTADLAKNIQYF; cdr3_nt: TGCAGCGTCACGCCCGGGACAGCGGATCTAGCCAAAAACATTCAGTACTTC
d_call: NA; clone_size: NA; j_call: TRBJ1-3; v_call: TRBV5-6; cdr3_aa: CASSFSGNTIYF; cdr3_nt: TGTGCCAGCAGTTTTTCGGGAAACACCATATATTTT
d_call: NA; clone_size: NA; j_call: TRBJ1-5; v_call: TRBV9; cdr3_aa: CASSVGQNNQPQHF; cdr3_nt: TGTGCCAGCAGCGTAGGGCAGAACAATCAGCCCCAGCATTTT
d_call: TRBD1; clone_size: NA; j_call: TRBJ1-1; v_call: TRBV28; cdr3_aa: CASSSPGGVNTEAFF; cdr3_nt: TGTGCCAGCAGTTCCCCAGGGGGCGTGAACACTGAAGCTTTCTTT
d_call: NA; clone_size: NA; j_call: TRBJ2-1; v_call: TRBV6-4; cdr3_aa: CASSVDPSSYNEQFF; cdr3_nt: TGTGCCAGCAGTGTAGATCCTAGCTCCTACAATGAGCAGTTCTTC
d_call: TRBD1; clone_size: NA; j_call: TRBJ1-6; v_call: TRBV7-3; cdr3_aa: CASSRTGGEGPLHF; cdr3_nt: TGTGCCAGCAGCCGGACAGGGGGTGAAGGGCCCCTCCACTTT
d_call: NA; clone_size: NA; j_call: TRBJ1-4; v_call: TRBV7-2; cdr3_aa: CASSSQGSNEKLFF; cdr3_nt: TGTGCCAGCAGCTCACAGGGCAGCAATGAAAAACTGTTTTTT
d_call: NA; clone_size: NA; j_call: TRBJ1-1; v_call: TRBV5-6; cdr3_aa: CASRKAGVPTEAFF; cdr3_nt: TGTGCCAGCAGAAAGGCAGGGGTCCCCACTGAAGCTTTCTTT
d_call: TRBD2; clone_size: NA; j_call: TRBJ2-3; v_call: TRBV2; cdr3_aa: CASSLAAIDTQYF; cdr3_nt: TGTGCCAGCAGTCTAGCGGCGATAGATACGCAGTATTTT
d_call: NA; clone_size: NA; j_call: TRBJ2-3; v_call: TRBV10-2; cdr3_aa: CASSDVGGTDTQYF; cdr3_nt: TGCGCCAGCAGTGATGTGGGAGGAACAGATACGCAGTATTTT
d_call: NA; clone_size: NA; j_call: TRBJ1-6; v_call: TRBV2; cdr3_aa: CASRVAASPLHF; cdr3_nt: TGTGCCAGCAGAGTAGCGGCTTCACCCCTCCACTTT
d_call: TRBD2; clone_size: NA; j_call: TRBJ2-7; v_call: TRBV13; cdr3_aa: CASSVGLAGGREQYF; cdr3_nt: TGTGCCAGCAGCGTGGGACTAGCGGGGGGGCGGGAGCAGTACTTC
d_call: TRBD1; clone_size: NA; j_call: TRBJ1-4; v_call: TRBV6-5; cdr3_aa: CASSSRQGGHEKLFF; cdr3_nt: TGTGCCAGCAGTTCCCGACAGGGGGGGCACGAAAAACTGTTTTTT
d_call: TRBD1; clone_size: NA; j_call: TRBJ1-5; v_call: TRBV25-1; cdr3_aa: CASRDGTGYNQPQHF; cdr3_nt: TGTGCCAGCAGAGACGGGACAGGTTACAATCAGCCCCAGCATTTT
d_call: NA; clone_size: NA; j_call: TRBJ2-2; v_call: TRBV7-3; cdr3_aa: CASSPDTGELFF; cdr3_nt: TGTGCCAGCAGCCCCGACACCGGGGAGCTGTTTTTT
d_call: NA; clone_size: NA; j_call: TRBJ1-5; v_call: TRBV6-6; cdr3_aa: CASSHNQPQHF; cdr3_nt: TGTGCCAGCAGCCACAATCAGCCCCAGCATTTT
d_call: NA; clone_size: NA; j_call: TRBJ2-7; v_call: TRBV5-1; cdr3_aa: CASSLGSSRDEQYF; cdr3_nt: TGCGCCAGCAGCTTGGGATCTAGCAGAGACGAGCAGTACTTC
d_call: NA; clone_size: NA; j_call: TRBJ2-7; v_call: TRBV6-5; cdr3_aa: CASSPQTRGSYEQYF; cdr3_nt: TGTGCCAGCAGTCCTCAGACTAGGGGTTCCTACGAGCAGTACTTC
d_call: NA; clone_size: NA; j_call: TRBJ2-7; v_call: TRBV28; cdr3_aa: CASSPPDSLWEQYF; cdr3_nt: TGTGCCAGCAGTCCGCCGGACAGCCTCTGGGAGCAGTACTTC
d_call: NA; clone_size: NA; j_call: TRBJ2-1; v_call: TRBV2; cdr3_aa: CARPGAANEQFF; cdr3_nt: TGTGCCAGACCAGGAGCGGCCAATGAGCAGTTCTTC
d_call: NA; clone_size: NA; j_call: TRBJ2-7; v_call: TRBV27; cdr3_aa: CASSPKAGPTYEQYF; cdr3_nt: TGTGCCAGCAGTCCTAAAGCGGGCCCCACCTACGAGCAGTACTTC
d_call: NA; clone_size: NA; j_call: TRBJ2-3; v_call: TRBV28; cdr3_aa: CASSLMSGLGDTQYF; cdr3_nt: TGTGCCAGCAGTTTAATGAGCGGGCTCGGGGATACGCAGTATTTT
d_call: TRBD2; clone_size: NA; j_call: TRBJ2-5; v_call: TRBV19; cdr3_aa: CASSIGGGETETQYF; cdr3_nt: TGTGCCAGTAGTATAGGTGGGGGGGAGACGGAGACCCAGTACTTC
d_call: NA; clone_size: NA; j_call: TRBJ1-4; v_call: TRBV11-2; cdr3_aa: CASSFWEASNEKLFF; cdr3_nt: TGTGCCAGCAGCTTCTGGGAGGCGAGTAATGAAAAACTGTTTTTT
d_call: NA; clone_size: NA; j_call: TRBJ1-1; v_call: TRBV6-5; cdr3_aa: CASSQGPRGTEAFF; cdr3_nt: TGTGCCAGCAGTCAAGGGCCGAGGGGGACTGAAGCTTTCTTT
d_call: NA; clone_size: NA; j_call: TRBJ1-5; v_call: TRBV6-4; cdr3_aa: CASSAGENQPQHF; cdr3_nt: TGTGCCAGCAGTGCAGGGGAGAATCAGCCCCAGCATTTT
d_call: NA; clone_size: NA; j_call: TRBJ1-5; v_call: TRBV30; cdr3_aa: CAWRAGNNQPQHF; cdr3_nt: TGTGCCTGGAGGGCAGGGAACAATCAGCCCCAGCATTTT
d_call: NA; clone_size: NA; j_call: TRBJ2-5; v_call: TRBV6-1; cdr3_aa: CASSENTRMVQETQYF; cdr3_nt: TGTGCCAGCAGTGAAAACACGAGGATGGTACAAGAGACCCAGTACTTC
d_call: TRBD1; clone_size: NA; j_call: TRBJ2-6; v_call: TRBV6-4; cdr3_aa: CAGSESTGAGANVLTF; cdr3_nt: TGTGCCGGCAGTGAGAGCACAGGGGCTGGGGCCAACGTCCTGACTTTC
d_call: NA; clone_size: NA; j_call: TRBJ1-5; v_call: TRBV27; cdr3_aa: CASSSLTRGVQPQHF; cdr3_nt: TGTGCCAGCAGTTCCCTGACTAGAGGAGTTCAGCCCCAGCATTTT
d_call: TRBD1; clone_size: NA; j_call: TRBJ1-2; v_call: TRBV7-9; cdr3_aa: CASSARTGDTYGYTF; cdr3_nt: TGTGCCAGCAGCGCCAGGACAGGGGATACCTATGGCTACACCTTC
d_call: NA; clone_size: NA; j_call: TRBJ2-7; v_call: TRBV4-1; cdr3_aa: CASSPRPGLGSDEQYF; cdr3_nt: TGCGCCAGCAGCCCCCGACCAGGGTTGGGAAGCGACGAGCAGTACTTC
d_call: TRBD2; clone_size: once; j_call: TRBJ2-7; v_call: TRBV9; cdr3_aa: CASSPLGGGAGEQYF; cdr3_nt: TGTGCCAGCAGCCCCCTGGGGGGGGGTGCGGGCGAGCAGTACTTC
d_call: NA; clone_size: NA; j_call: TRBJ2-7; v_call: TRBV6-1; cdr3_aa: CASSESRAYEQYF; cdr3_nt: TGTGCCAGCAGTGAAAGCAGGGCCTACGAGCAGTACTTC